The clone carrying this T cell receptor (beta chain) came up once. Seattle-derived patients entered the study during active infection and were followed longitudinally. This sample is part of a study of blood T cell repertoires in COVID-19. V gave up 2 bases and J gave up 7 bases; unmatched junction bases: 5. Germline CDR1 is MNHNS and CDR2 is SASEGT. CDR3 length equals 15 residues. As originally analysed: It was from reference gene primer amplification that nucleated cell counts were estimated. Profiled with immunoSEQ multiplex PCR; TCRdb holds only in-frame clones, not every one. The DNA gave D and trimming, while V, J and clone size come from that table. The sample comprises over 400,000 clones, about 88% of which are singletons, and roughly 8% rests with the top ten.

The V and J genes are TRBV6-1 and TRBJ2-2; 9 nucleotides line up with TRBD1. This clonotype was sampled from a woman in her forties or fifties with COVID-19, enrolled during active disease. Sequencing was performed on peripheral blood. The CDR3 DNA follows: TGTGCCAGCAGTGAATCGGGACAGGGACACGGGGAGCTGTTTTTT. Translation: CASSESGQGHGELFF.